Each of the 26 T cell receptor beta chains below was sequenced from the same sample in a study of T cells after yellow fever vaccination (dated by TCRdb to the late 2010s). Library generation was performed with 5' RACE. Instrument on record: Illumina NovaSeq 6000. TCRdb reran the public reads through fastp at Q25 and MiXCR, keeping productive beta chains. Identical CDR3 proteins give one entry, which carries the most common genes and DNA. For this sample the table gives 200,000 to 250,000 distinct CDR3 sequences, of which around 3.1% were detected only once. 3.2% of the sample comes from the top ten. Reading the label with the study, this specimen's treatment or condition is: live attenuated yellow fever vaccine strain. Source: CD4+ T cells sorted from PBMCs, taken 10 days after the yellow fever booster vaccination. These receptors originate from a man aged 18 to 35 who received the YFV17D yellow fever vaccine.

This clonotype has a count of ten or more. V and J are TRBV3-1 and TRBJ2-7; no clear D gene. CDR1 LGHDT and CDR2 YNNKEL come from the germline V gene (reference sequence). This CDR3 is 13 amino acids long. V was pared by 1 base and J by 7 bases, with 11 bases between. The CDR3 coding sequence is TGTGCCAGCAGCCAAGGACCGTTCGGGGAGCAGTACTTC. This sequence encodes CASSQGPFGEQYF.

In its sample, this clonotype was seen a few times. The CDR3 region has the DNA TGTGCCATCAGTGAGTCGGGTACACTAGAGACCCAGTACTTC. This translates into CAISESGTLETQYF. The chain carries TRBV10-3 and TRBJ2-5; no clear D gene. Trimming left V 0 bases short and J 4 bases short, with 9 bases between. Germline CDR1 reads ENHRY; CDR2 reads SYGVKD. The CDR3 is 14 residues long.

This clonotype was seen many times. The chain recombines TRBV7-2 with TRBJ1-1; TRBD1 matches at 7 bases. This CDR3 has 13 residues. After removal of 11 bases from V and 7 bases from J, the junction contained 13 bases not matched to a gene. CDR1 SGHTA and CDR2 FQGNSA come from the germline V gene. CDR3 protein: CAGRKGGPGEAFF. For the CDR3, the DNA is TGTGCCGGCCGGAAAGGGGGCCCTGGTGAAGCTTTCTTT. Full variable domain (missing parts from reference TRBV7-2 and TRBJ1-1): GAGVSQSPSNKVTEKGKDVELRCDPISGHTALYWYRQSLGQGLEFLIYFQGNSAPDKSGLPSDRFSAERTGGSVSTLTIQRTQQEDSAVYLCAGRKGGPGEAFFGQGTRLTVV.

This clonotype was detected many times. The chain employs TRBV5-1 and TRBJ1-1; D is uncertain. The CDR3 extends over 13 amino acids. V was cut by 4 bases and J by 2 bases, with 9 bases left in between. Germline V lookup: CDR1 SGHRS, CDR2 YFSETQ. For the CDR3, the DNA is TGCGCCAGCAGCATAGGACCTAACACTGAAGCTTTCTTT. This codes for CASSIGPNTEAFF.

In this sample, this clonotype turned up many times. The chain uses TRBV2 and TRBJ2-7; 9 bases line up with TRBD1. This CDR3 has 14 amino acids. From germline, CDR1 is SNHLY and CDR2 FYNNEI. The ends lost 5 bases at V and 3 bases at J; junction bases unmatched: 5. The CDR3 loop is CASSTGQGNYEQYV. The CDR3 DNA follows: TGTGCCAGCAGTACAGGACAGGGGAACTACGAGCAGTACGTC.

This clonotype was counted at least ten times. The V gene is TRBV5-1, the J gene TRBJ1-1; D unclear. With 0 bases removed from V and 4 bases from J, the gap between germline ends came to 13 bases. The germline V gene has CDR1 SGHRS and CDR2 YFSETQ. CDR3 size: 15 residues. The CDR3 DNA reads as TGCGCCAGCAGCTTGGTGGCCGCGTCTCTCACTGAAGCTTTCTTT. It specifies CASSLVAASLTEAFF.

Ten or more counts support this clonotype. This chain joins TRBV29-1 and TRBJ2-5; possibly TRBD2 for D (5 bases). V was pared by 4 bases and J by 1 base, with 13 bases between. The CDR3 totals 14 residues. CDR1 SQVTM and CDR2 ANQGSEA come from the germline V gene. The DNA of the CDR3 is TGCAGCGTTGGAGGCCCCAGCGGCCAAGAGACCCAGTACTTC. Translation: CSVGGPSGQETQYF. The whole variable domain, filled in from reference TRBV29-1 and TRBJ2-5, reads SAVISQKPSRDICQRGTSLTIQCQVDSQVTMMFWYRQQPGQSLTLIATANQGSEATYESGFVIDKFPISRPNLTFSTLTVSNMSPEDSSIYLCSVGGPSGQETQYFGPGTRLLVL.

This clonotype was counted a few times. The chain joins TRBV30 to TRBJ2-5, with no clear D. Trimming left V 0 bases short and J 2 bases short, with 16 bases between. Per the germline V gene, CDR1 is GTSNPN and CDR2 is SVGIG (reference sequence). This CDR3 contains 16 residues. The CDR3 region has the DNA TGTGCCTGGAGTGTACGTGGTGGAAGGGTTCAAGAGACCCAGTACTTC. This sequence encodes CAWSVRGGRVQETQYF.

The sample holds a few counts of this clonotype. This rearrangement joins TRBV3-1 to TRBJ1-2, with D unclear. The CDR3 is made up of 14 amino acids. CDR1 is LGHDT, CDR2 YNNKEL, per germline (reference sequence). The germline V and J ends were trimmed by 1 base and 6 bases, with 12 bases remaining between them. The CDR3 bases are TGTGCCAGCAGCCAAGGGTACAGAATTCATGGCTACACCTTC. Translating it yields CASSQGYRIHGYTF.

This sequence joins TRBV24-1 and TRBJ2-5; possibly TRBD1 for D (5 bases). The CDR3 is 15 amino acids. The germline V gene has CDR1 KGHDR and CDR2 SFDVKD. V gave up 6 bases and J gave up 6 bases, with 19 bases separating them. The CDR3 DNA follows: TGTGCCACCAGTCCTCACGGCAGGGCAGGGCAGACCCAGTACTTC. Amino acid sequence: CATSPHGRAGQTQYF.

The sample holds many counts of this clonotype. This chain links TRBV5-1 with TRBJ2-2; D possibly uses TRBD1 or TRBD2 (5 bases each). This CDR3 region has 16 residues. With 4 bases removed from V and 0 bases from J, the gap between germline ends came to 13 bases. CDR1 and CDR2 (germline): SGHRS, YFSETQ. The CDR3 DNA is TGCGCCAGCAGCCCACCCGGGACCTCGAACACCGGGGAGCTGTTTTTT. The encoded protein is CASSPPGTSNTGELFF.

This clonotype was detected many times. This chain links TRBV29-1 with TRBJ2-5; 11 positions agree with TRBD1. With 6 bases clipped from V and 5 bases from J, the junction kept 8 bases outside the gene matches. Germline lookup yields CDR1 SQVTM and CDR2 ANQGSEA. This CDR3 spans 14 amino acids. The DNA of the CDR3 is TGCAGCGTCCGGGACAGGGGGAGATGGGAGACCCAGTACTTC. It encodes CSVRDRGRWETQYF.

A few counts support this clonotype. The chain carries TRBV7-9 and TRBJ2-2, with 10 bases identical to TRBD2. CDR1 is SEHNR, CDR2 FQNEAQ, per germline (reference sequence). The CDR3 has 17 residues. The J segment lost 2 bases and the V segment lost 6 bases, leaving 9 bases of the junction unmatched. CDR3 DNA: TGTGCCAGCAGTTCTAGCGGGGGCCTACAAAACACCGGGGAGCTGTTTTTT. Amino acid sequence: CASSSSGGLQNTGELFF.

This clonotype was seen repeatedly, ten times or more. In nucleotides, the CDR3 is TGTGCCAGTAGTATAATCGGGCCCGGGGAGCTGTTTTTT. This codes for CASSIIGPGELFF. The rearrangement joins TRBV19 to TRBJ2-2; D gene ambiguous. Trimming removed 2 bases from V and 6 bases from J, with 7 bases in between. Germline V gives CDR1 LNHDA, CDR2 SQIVND (reference sequence). The CDR3 contains 13 residues.

This clonotype occurred many times. The chain couples TRBV6-1 to TRBJ2-3; 11 positions match TRBD2. Germline V gene sequence: CDR1 MNHNS, CDR2 SASEGT. This CDR3 contains 13 residues. CDR3 residues: CASTSGARGSEYF. The CDR3 DNA follows: TGTGCATCGACTAGCGGGGCCCGGGGTTCCGAGTATTTT.

V is TRBV19 and J is TRBJ1-2, with no clear D. V lost 6 bases to trimming and J lost 8 bases, with 19 bases between them. Germline CDR1 reads LNHDA; CDR2 reads SQIVND (reference sequence). The CDR3 has 14 amino acids. CDR3: CASSFSWTDGGYTF. CDR3 DNA: TGTGCCAGTAGCTTCAGCTGGACGGATGGGGGCTACACCTTC. Combining the CDR3 with reference TRBV19 and TRBJ1-2 gives the whole variable domain DGGITQSPKYLFRKEGQNVTLSCEQNLNHDAMYWYRQDPGQGLRLIYYSQIVNDFQKGDIAEGYSVSREKKESFPLTVTSAQKNPTAFYLCASSFSWTDGGYTFGSGTRLTVV.

This clonotype was seen many times. The V gene is TRBV5-1, the J gene TRBJ1-1, with TRBD1 identical over 7 bases. The germline gives CDR1 SGHRS, CDR2 YFSETQ. The ends lost 1 base at V and 4 bases at J; junction bases unmatched: 7. This CDR3 contains 15 residues. CDR3 nucleotides: TGCGCCAGCAGCTTGACCACAGGGGTTGGCACTGAAGCTTTCTTT. It is translated as CASSLTTGVGTEAFF.

This clonotype was seen at least ten times. The chain links TRBV7-6 to TRBJ1-3; no definite D call. CDR3 length equals 16 residues. Trimming shortened V by 5 bases and J by 0 bases, and 14 bases separated the two germline ends. CDR1 SGHVS and CDR2 FNYEAQ come from the germline V gene. The CDR3 DNA is TGTGCCAGCAGCCAAGTGGGCTTCGACTCTGGAAACACCATATATTTT. Translated, it gives CASSQVGFDSGNTIYF.

Many counts were recorded for this clonotype. The V and J genes are TRBV7-2 and TRBJ2-3; possibly TRBD2 for D (6 bases). In germline, CDR1 is SGHTA, CDR2 FQGNSA. The V and J ends lost 4 bases and 11 bases respectively, with 13 bases between them. The CDR3 covers 12 residues. The CDR3 coding sequence is TGTGCCAGCAGCTCCCCGGGAGCCAGGCAGTATTTT. Translation gives CASSSPGARQYF.

This clonotype was seen a handful of times. This chain connects TRBV5-1 to TRBJ2-1, with D unclear. CDR1 is SGHRS, CDR2 YFSETQ, per germline. This CDR3 is built from 16 residues. V lost 3 bases, J lost 2 bases, and 15 bases lay in between. This chain's CDR3 is CASSSEGGAPYNEQFF. Written as DNA, the CDR3 is TGCGCCAGCAGCTCCGAAGGCGGAGCCCCCTACAATGAGCAGTTCTTC.

The chain has TRBV5-1 and TRBJ2-1; 9 bases are a match to TRBD2. There are 18 residues in the CDR3. V dropped 4 bases and J dropped 10; count of bases not matched to a gene: 21. The germline CDR1 and CDR2 sequences are SGHRS and YFSETQ. The CDR3 DNA sequence: TGCGCCAGCAGCAAAGGAACTGATGGCGGGGGGGCGTCTAACGAGCAGTTCTTC. Translated, it gives CASSKGTDGGGASNEQFF.

This clonotype has at least ten counts. The chain is built from TRBV12-3 or TRBV12-4 and TRBJ2-5, with TRBD2 as a possible D gene (7 bases). This CDR3 contains 15 residues. Trimming took off 4 bases at V and 4 bases at J, with 16 bases between the two ends. In nucleotides, the CDR3 is TGTGCCAGCAGTTCCCCAGGGCGGGGGCTAGAGACCCAGTACTTC. Its protein is CASSSPGRGLETQYF.

This clonotype came up many times. The J gene is TRBJ2-1, the V gene TRBV7-9; D may be TRBD2 (5 bases). Germline V gives CDR1 SEHNR, CDR2 FQNEAQ (reference sequence). The CDR3 is made up of 16 amino acids. Trimming stripped 3 bases from V and 0 bases from J, with 12 bases between. CDR3: CASSLVGGLSYNEQFF. CDR3 DNA sequence: TGTGCCAGCAGCTTGGTAGGCGGACTCTCCTACAATGAGCAGTTCTTC.

Ten or more counts support this clonotype. J is TRBJ1-2 and V is TRBV18; a possible D gene is TRBD1 (6 bases). The CDR3 is 14 residues long. Deletions cut 2 bases from V and 2 bases from J, with 9 bases between. CDR1 is KGHSH and CDR2 is LQKENI in the germline V gene. The CDR3 DNA sequence: TGTGCCAGCTCACCAAATCAGGGGAACTATGGCTACACCTTC. Translation: CASSPNQGNYGYTF.

The rearrangement links TRBV7-2 to TRBJ2-1; 8 bases are shared with TRBD2. J lost 2 bases, V lost 1 base, and 4 bases had no gene match. Germline V lookup: CDR1 SGHTA, CDR2 FQGNSA. The CDR3 is made up of 16 amino acids. The CDR3: CASSLGGRGAYNEQFF. Here the CDR3 DNA reads TGTGCCAGCAGCTTAGGCGGGCGGGGGGCCTACAATGAGCAGTTCTTC.

The table lists this clonotype with a few counts. The chain links TRBV11-2 to TRBJ2-5; a weak D match, TRBD1 (6 bases). This CDR3 comprises 16 residues. Germline CDR1 and CDR2: SGHAT and FQNNGV. Trimming cost V 5 bases and J 2 bases, with 18 bases left between them. This chain's CDR3 is CASSPGIGTTQETQYF. DNA of the CDR3: TGTGCCAGCAGCCCAGGGATCGGGACAACGCAAGAGACCCAGTACTTC. Complete variable domain (other parts from reference TRBV11-2 and TRBJ2-5): EAGVAQSPRYKIIEKRQSVAFWCNPISGHATLYWYQQILGQGPKLLIQFQNNGVVDDSQLPKDRFSAERLKGVDSTLKIQPAKLEDSAVYLCASSPGIGTTQETQYFGPGTRLLVL.